The rows below give T cell receptor beta chains drawn from one sample of a study of T cells after yellow fever vaccination. TCRdb fed the 5' RACE reads into MiXCR, producing one record per CDR3 protein. The profile shows fewer than 400,000 distinct CDR3 sequences, 6.2% of them singletons. Sequenced here: PBMCs, sampled 5 days after the yellow fever booster vaccination. The receptors come from a man aged 25 to 40 who received the YFV17D yellow fever vaccine. The CDR3 runs from the conserved cysteine through the conserved F or W. The D gene is left open where the match is weak. A row's size may be missing; if present it is once, few, many or a size class.

TRBJ2-1	many	TRBV20-1	.	TGCAGTGCTCCAGGGAGGGGGGTAGACAATGAGCAGTTCTTC	CSAPGRGVDNEQFF
TRBJ1-1	.	TRBV20-1	.	TGCAGTGCTAGAGATCCCCTAGGGGTTCACACTGAAGCTTTCTTT	CSARDPLGVHTEAFF
TRBJ2-2	few	TRBV7-6	TRBD2	TGTGCCAGCAGCCGAAGCGGGATGGGTACCGGGGAGCTGTTTTTT	CASSRSGMGTGELFF
TRBJ1-2	.	TRBV3-1	.	TGTGCCAGCAGCCGGGTCCGGGATGGCTACACCTTC	CASSRVRDGYTF
TRBJ2-7	.	TRBV20-1	.	TGCAGTGCTGAAGGGTTTGGGTACGAGCAGTACTTC	CSAEGFGYEQYF
TRBJ1-2	.	TRBV29-1	.	TGCAGCGTTGAAGATCTGGAAGGGTTTGCTTTCTATGGCTACACCTTC	CSVEDLEGFAFYGYTF
TRBJ2-3	.	TRBV20-1	TRBD2	TGCAGTGCTAGCGAGCGGGAGATAGATACGCAGTATTTT	CSASEREIDTQYF
TRBJ2-7	.	TRBV5-1	.	TGCGCCAGCAGCCCCGGGGGTAGCGGCCTCTACGAGCAGTACTTC	CASSPGGSGLYEQYF
TRBJ2-2	.	TRBV6-1	.	TGTGCCGAGAGGGGGGACAAGAACACCGGGGAGCTGTTTTTT	CAERGDKNTGELFF
TRBJ1-1	.	TRBV5-1	.	TGCGCCAGCAGCTTGGAGTCGGGTGGTGCTTTCTTT	CASSLESGGAFF
TRBJ2-5	few	TRBV12-3/TRBV12-4	.	TGTGCCAGCAGTTTATCTAGACCGAGCGGATACCAAGAGACCCAGTACTTC	CASSLSRPSGYQETQYF
TRBJ2-3	many	TRBV25-1	TRBD2	TGTGCCAGCAGTGAAAAGGCTAGCGGCGGCACAGATACGCAGTATTTT	CASSEKASGGTDTQYF
TRBJ2-2	few	TRBV24-1	.	TGTGCCACCAGTGATCCTATAGAAACCGGGGAGCTGTTTTTT	CATSDPIETGELFF
TRBJ2-3	.	TRBV12-3/TRBV12-4	TRBD1	TGTGCCAGCAGTGAGGGACAGGCTGTTAGCACAGATACGCAGTATTTT	CASSEGQAVSTDTQYF
TRBJ2-1	many	TRBV6-2/TRBV6-3	.	TGTGCCAGCACCGACCGACCATCGGGTGAGCAGTTCTTC	CASTDRPSGEQFF
TRBJ2-1	many	TRBV7-2	TRBD2	TGTGCCAGCAGGTCCCCGGGGAGCGGGGTTTACAATGAGCAGTTCTTC	CASRSPGSGVYNEQFF
TRBJ1-1	few	TRBV7-2	.	TGTGCCAGCAGGGACAGACCTAACACTGAAGCTTTCTTT	CASRDRPNTEAFF
TRBJ2-1	few	TRBV6-5	TRBD2	TGTGCCAGCAGGGTTTGGGAGGGCCCTTACAATGAGCAGTTCTTC	CASRVWEGPYNEQFF
TRBJ2-7	few	TRBV18	TRBD2	TGTGCCAGCTCACCGGGGACTAGCGGGAGGACCAACTACGAGCAGTACTTC	CASSPGTSGRTNYEQYF
TRBJ2-7	.	TRBV20-1	TRBD1	TGCAGTGCAACGACAGGGGACTACGAGCAGTACTTC	CSATTGDYEQYF
TRBJ2-7	few	TRBV12-3/TRBV12-4	.	TGTGCCAGCAGTACCCCAGCTCAGGCTGGCTACGAGCAGTACTTC	CASSTPAQAGYEQYF
TRBJ2-3	many	TRBV14	.	TGTGCCAGCAGCCAAGAGGGATTTTCGCAGTATTTT	CASSQEGFSQYF
TRBJ2-7	.	TRBV20-1	.	TGCAGTGCTGCCACGGGCTCCTACGAGCAGTACTTC	CSAATGSYEQYF
TRBJ2-2	many	TRBV6-4	TRBD2	TGTGCCAGCAGTAGCGGGGACACCGGGGAGCTGTTTTTT	CASSSGDTGELFF
TRBJ2-2	many	TRBV12-3/TRBV12-4	.	TGTGCCAGCAGTTTAGGCCTACTTTTGGTCGCCGGGGAGCTGTTTTTT	CASSLGLLLVAGELFF
TRBJ2-7	many	TRBV10-1	.	TGCGCCAGCAGTCAAGGACGGTCAAGCTCCTACGAGCAGTACTTC	CASSQGRSSSYEQYF
TRBJ2-5	.	TRBV7-6	.	TGTGCCAGCAGCTCAGGGTCCCGAGAGACCCAGTACTTC	CASSSGSRETQYF
TRBJ2-1	few	TRBV10-3	.	TGTGCCATCAGTGAGATGGCAGGGTCGGCCTACAATGAGCAGTTCTTC	CAISEMAGSAYNEQFF
TRBJ2-7	few	TRBV27	.	TGTGCCAGCAGTTGGGGTGACAGGTCCTACGAGCAGTACTTC	CASSWGDRSYEQYF
TRBJ2-7	many	TRBV7-2	TRBD2	TGTGCCAGCAGCTTTCTCGATAGCGGGAGAGGCCACTACGAGCAGTACTTC	CASSFLDSGRGHYEQYF
TRBJ2-1	many	TRBV12-3/TRBV12-4	TRBD2	TGTGCCAGCAGTCGGGCTAGCGGGAGTAATGAGCAGTTCTTC	CASSRASGSNEQFF
TRBJ2-7	many	TRBV12-3/TRBV12-4	.	TGTGCCAGCAGTGCGGGGAACGAGCAGTACTTC	CASSAGNEQYF
TRBJ1-1	many	TRBV6-1	.	TGTGCCGCGGAAGGGGGAAGTGGGTCTGAAGCTTTCTTT	CAAEGGSGSEAFF
TRBJ2-2	few	TRBV5-1	.	TGCGCCAGCAGCTCCGACAGTAGCACCGGGGAGCTGTTTTTT	CASSSDSSTGELFF
TRBJ1-5	many	TRBV28	TRBD1	TGTGCCAGCAGTTTATACAGGGGTGATCAGCCCCAGCATTTT	CASSLYRGDQPQHF
TRBJ2-2	.	TRBV6-1	TRBD2	TGTGCCAGCAGCCCAAGCGGGAGGGCTGGGGGGGAGCTGTTTTTT	CASSPSGRAGGELFF
TRBJ2-3	few	TRBV5-1	TRBD1	TGCGCCAGCAGCCAGGGACAGGGGGTAACGGATACGCAGTATTTT	CASSQGQGVTDTQYF
TRBJ2-7	.	TRBV29-1	.	TGCAGCGTTGCGTCCGCTTCCTACGAGCAGTACTTC	CSVASASYEQYF
TRBJ2-3	few	TRBV28	TRBD1	TGTGCCAGCAGTTCGCAGGGGGCGTACCCCACAGATACGCAGTATTTT	CASSSQGAYPTDTQYF
TRBJ2-7	.	TRBV20-1	.	TGCAGTGCTCCTACCCCCACGGGAGATTACGAGCAGTACTTC	CSAPTPTGDYEQYF
TRBJ2-5	many	TRBV5-1	TRBD2	TGCGCCAGCAGCTGGGGTAGCGGGAGGACCAATCTCCAAGAGACCCAGTACTTC	CASSWGSGRTNLQETQYF
TRBJ2-7	.	TRBV20-1	TRBD2	TGCAGTGCTAAGCGGGAGTCGGCCGGCGAGCAGTACTTC	CSAKRESAGEQYF
TRBJ1-5	many	TRBV29-1	.	TGCAGCGTTGAACCCGGACGCAATCAGCCCCAGCATTTT	CSVEPGRNQPQHF
TRBJ2-7	few	TRBV4-2	.	TGTGCCAGCAGCCAAGTTACGCGGAAGGAATTGTTATACGAGCAGTACTTC	CASSQVTRKELLYEQYF
TRBJ2-1	.	TRBV28	TRBD1	TGTGCCAGCAGTTTATGGGGGACAGGGAGCTACAATGAGCAGTTCTTC	CASSLWGTGSYNEQFF
TRBJ2-7	many	TRBV4-2	TRBD2	TGTGCCAGCAGCCAACGGGGGGCCTACGAGCAGTACTTC	CASSQRGAYEQYF